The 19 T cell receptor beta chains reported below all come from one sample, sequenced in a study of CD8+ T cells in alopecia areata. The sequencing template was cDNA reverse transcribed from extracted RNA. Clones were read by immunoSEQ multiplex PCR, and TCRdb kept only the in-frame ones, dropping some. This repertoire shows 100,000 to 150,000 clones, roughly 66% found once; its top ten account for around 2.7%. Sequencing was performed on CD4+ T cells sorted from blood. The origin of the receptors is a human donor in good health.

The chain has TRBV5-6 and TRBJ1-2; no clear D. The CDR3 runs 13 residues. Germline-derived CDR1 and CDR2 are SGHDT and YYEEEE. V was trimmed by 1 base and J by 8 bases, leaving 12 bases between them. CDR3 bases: TGTGCCAGCAGCTTGATTAGCGGGGAAGGCTACACCTTC. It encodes CASSLISGEGYTF.

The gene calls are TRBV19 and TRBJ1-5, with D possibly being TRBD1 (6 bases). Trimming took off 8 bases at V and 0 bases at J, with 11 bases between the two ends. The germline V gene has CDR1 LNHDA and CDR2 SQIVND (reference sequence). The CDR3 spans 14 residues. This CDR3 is CASGQGYSNQPQHF. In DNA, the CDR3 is TGTGCCAGTGGTCAGGGGTATAGCAATCAGCCCCAGCATTTT.

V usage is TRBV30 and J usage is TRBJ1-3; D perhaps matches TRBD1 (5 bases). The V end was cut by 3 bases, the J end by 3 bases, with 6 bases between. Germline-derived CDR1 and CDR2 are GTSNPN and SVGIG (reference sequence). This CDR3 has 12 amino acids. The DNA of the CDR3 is TGTGCCTGGAGGGGGGTTGGAAACACCATATATTTT. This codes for CAWRGVGNTIYF.

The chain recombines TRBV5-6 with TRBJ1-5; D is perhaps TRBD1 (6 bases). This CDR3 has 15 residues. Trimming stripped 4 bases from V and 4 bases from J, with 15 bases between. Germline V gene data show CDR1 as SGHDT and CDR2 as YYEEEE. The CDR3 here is CASSQGKGDNQPQHF. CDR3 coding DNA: TGTGCCAGCAGCCAAGGGAAGGGGGATAATCAGCCCCAGCATTTT.

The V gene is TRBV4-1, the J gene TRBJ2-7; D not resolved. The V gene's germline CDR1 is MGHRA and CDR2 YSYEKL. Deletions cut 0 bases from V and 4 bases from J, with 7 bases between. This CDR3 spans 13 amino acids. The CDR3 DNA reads TGCGCCAGCAGCCAAGATTGGCAATACGAGCAGTACTTC. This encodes CASSQDWQYEQYF.

The CDR3 nucleotides read TGCAGCGTCGAGGGCGGGGGCGCGGGCTACACCTTC. Translating it yields CSVEGGGAGYTF. This chain connects TRBV29-1 to TRBJ1-2, with D tentatively TRBD1 (6 bases). CDR1 SQVTM and CDR2 ANQGSEA come from the germline V gene. Trimming stripped 6 bases from V and 8 bases from J, with 16 bases between. This CDR3 comprises 12 residues.

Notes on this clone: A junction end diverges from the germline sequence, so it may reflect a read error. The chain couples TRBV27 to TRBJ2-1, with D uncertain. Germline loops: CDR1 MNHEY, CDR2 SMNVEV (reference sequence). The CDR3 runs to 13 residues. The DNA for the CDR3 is TGTGCCAGCACTTTAGGGTCAGGCAATGAGCAGTTCTTC. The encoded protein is CASTLGSGNEQFF.

This CDR3 is CASSVGNEETQYF. The DNA for the CDR3 is TGTGCCAGCAGTGTCGGGAATGAGGAGACCCAGTACTTC. V gene TRBV2 combines with J gene TRBJ2-5; D possibly corresponds to TRBD2 (5 bases). V lost 4 bases and J 5 bases, leaving 11 bases between the germline ends. CDR1 is SNHLY, CDR2 FYNNEI, per germline. The CDR3 consists of 13 residues.

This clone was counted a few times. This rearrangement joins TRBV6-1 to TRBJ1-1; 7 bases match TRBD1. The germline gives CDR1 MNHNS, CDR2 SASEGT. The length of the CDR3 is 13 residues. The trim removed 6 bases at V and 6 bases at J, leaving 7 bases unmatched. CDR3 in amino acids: CASRLQGMPEAFF. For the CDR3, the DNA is TGTGCCAGCAGGCTACAGGGGATGCCTGAAGCTTTCTTT.

The CDR3 sequence is CAWANDRTTGNTIYF. CDR3 coding DNA: TGTGCCTGGGCCAACGACCGGACAACTGGAAACACCATATATTTT. J is TRBJ1-3 and V is TRBV30; tentatively, D is TRBD1 (5 bases). CDR1 is GTSNPN, CDR2 SVGIG, per germline (reference sequence). Trimming took off 5 bases at V and 2 bases at J, with 16 bases between the two ends. The CDR3 sequence is 15 residues long.

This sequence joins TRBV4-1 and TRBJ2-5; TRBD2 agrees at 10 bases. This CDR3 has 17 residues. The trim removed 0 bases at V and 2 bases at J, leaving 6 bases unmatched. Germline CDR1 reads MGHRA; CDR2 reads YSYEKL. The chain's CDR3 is CASSQDPLAGRQETQYF. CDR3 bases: TGCGCCAGCAGCCAAGACCCACTAGCGGGGCGTCAAGAGACCCAGTACTTC.

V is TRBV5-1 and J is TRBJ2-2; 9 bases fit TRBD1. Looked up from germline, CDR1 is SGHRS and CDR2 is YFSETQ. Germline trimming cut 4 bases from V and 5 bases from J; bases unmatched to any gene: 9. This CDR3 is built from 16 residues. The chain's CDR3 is CASSPRDRARTGELFF. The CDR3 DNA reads TGCGCCAGCAGCCCCCGGGACAGGGCACGGACCGGGGAGCTGTTTTTT.

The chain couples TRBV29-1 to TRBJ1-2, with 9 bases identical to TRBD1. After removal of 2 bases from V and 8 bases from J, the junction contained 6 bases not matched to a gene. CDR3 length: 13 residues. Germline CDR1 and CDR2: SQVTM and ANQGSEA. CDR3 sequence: CSVELQGAGGYTF. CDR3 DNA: TGCAGCGTTGAACTACAGGGGGCAGGAGGCTACACCTTC.

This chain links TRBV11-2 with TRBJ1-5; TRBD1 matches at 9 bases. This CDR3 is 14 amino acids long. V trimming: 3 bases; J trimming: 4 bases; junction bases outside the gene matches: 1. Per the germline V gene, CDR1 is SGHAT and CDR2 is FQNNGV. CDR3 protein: CASSLGTGNQPQHF. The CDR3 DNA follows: TGTGCCAGCAGCTTGGGGACAGGGAATCAGCCCCAGCATTTT.

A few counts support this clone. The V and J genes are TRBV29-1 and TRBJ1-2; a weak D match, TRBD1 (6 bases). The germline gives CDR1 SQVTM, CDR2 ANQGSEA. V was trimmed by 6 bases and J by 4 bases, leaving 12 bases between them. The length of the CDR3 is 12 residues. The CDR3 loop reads CSVETTGYGYTF. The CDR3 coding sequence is TGCAGCGTGGAGACGACAGGCTATGGCTACACCTTC.

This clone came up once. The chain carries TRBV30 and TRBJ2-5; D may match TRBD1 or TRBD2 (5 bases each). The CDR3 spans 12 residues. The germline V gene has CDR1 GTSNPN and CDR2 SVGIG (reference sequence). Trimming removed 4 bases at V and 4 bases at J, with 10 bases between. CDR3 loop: CAWIPRGETQYF. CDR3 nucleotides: TGTGCCTGGATACCGAGGGGAGAGACCCAGTACTTC. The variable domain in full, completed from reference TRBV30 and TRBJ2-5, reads SQTIHQWPATLVQPVGSPLSLECTVEGTSNPNLYWYRQAAGRGLQLLFYSVGIGQISSEVPQNLSASRPQDRQFILSSKKLLLSDSGFYLCAWIPRGETQYFGPGTRLLVL.

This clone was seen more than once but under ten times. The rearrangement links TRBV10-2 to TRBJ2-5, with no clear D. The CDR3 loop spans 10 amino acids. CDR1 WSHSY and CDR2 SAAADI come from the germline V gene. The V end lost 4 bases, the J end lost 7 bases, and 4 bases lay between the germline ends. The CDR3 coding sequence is TGCGCCAGCAGTGGGGCGACCCAGTACTTC. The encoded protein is CASSGATQYF.

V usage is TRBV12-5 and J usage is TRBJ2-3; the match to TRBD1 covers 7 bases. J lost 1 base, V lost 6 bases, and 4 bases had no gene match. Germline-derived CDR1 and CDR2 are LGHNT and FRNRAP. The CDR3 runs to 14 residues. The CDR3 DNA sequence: TGTGCTAGTGGCACAGACAGGGGCACAGATACGCAGTATTTT. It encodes CASGTDRGTDTQYF.

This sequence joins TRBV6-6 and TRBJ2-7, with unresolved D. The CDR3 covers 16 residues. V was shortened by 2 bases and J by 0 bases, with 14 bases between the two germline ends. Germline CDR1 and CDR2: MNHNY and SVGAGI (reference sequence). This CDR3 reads CASSYPVSAVSYEQYF. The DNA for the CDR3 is TGTGCCAGCAGTTACCCAGTATCGGCAGTCTCCTACGAGCAGTACTTC.